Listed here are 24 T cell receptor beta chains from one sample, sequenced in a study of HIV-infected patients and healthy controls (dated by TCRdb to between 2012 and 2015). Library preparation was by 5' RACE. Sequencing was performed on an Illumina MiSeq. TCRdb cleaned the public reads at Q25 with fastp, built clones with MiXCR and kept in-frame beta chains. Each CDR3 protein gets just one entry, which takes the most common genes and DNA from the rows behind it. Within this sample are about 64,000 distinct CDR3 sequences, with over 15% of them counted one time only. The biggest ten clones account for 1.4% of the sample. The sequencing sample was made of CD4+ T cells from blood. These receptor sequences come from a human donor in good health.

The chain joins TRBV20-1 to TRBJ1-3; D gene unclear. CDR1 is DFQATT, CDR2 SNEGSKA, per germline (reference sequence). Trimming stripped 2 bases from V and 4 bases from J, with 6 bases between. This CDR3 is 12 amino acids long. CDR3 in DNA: TGCAGTGCTAGAACCCTCGGAAACACCATATATTTT. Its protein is CSARTLGNTIYF.

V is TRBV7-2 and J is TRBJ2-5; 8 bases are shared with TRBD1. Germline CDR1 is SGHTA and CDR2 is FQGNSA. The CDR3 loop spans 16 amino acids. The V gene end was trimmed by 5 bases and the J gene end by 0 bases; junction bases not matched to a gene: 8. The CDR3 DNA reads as TGTGCCAGCAGCCGGCGGGACAGGACGTACCAAGAGACCCAGTACTTC. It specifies CASSRRDRTYQETQYF.

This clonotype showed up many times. This chain's CDR3 is CASSRGGTEAFF. CDR3 sequence (DNA): TGTGCCAGCTCTCGGGGGGGCACTGAAGCTTTCTTT. V is TRBV18 and J is TRBJ1-1; D possibly corresponds to TRBD1 (5 bases). CDR1 is KGHSH, CDR2 LQKENI, per germline. V lost 6 bases and J lost 4, with 9 bases in between. The CDR3 contains 12 residues.

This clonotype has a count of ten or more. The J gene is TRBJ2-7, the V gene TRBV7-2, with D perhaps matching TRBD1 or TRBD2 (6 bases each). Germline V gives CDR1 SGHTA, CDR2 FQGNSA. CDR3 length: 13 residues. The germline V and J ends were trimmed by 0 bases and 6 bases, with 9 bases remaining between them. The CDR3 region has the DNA TGTGCCAGCAGCTTAGCGGGGGGCTCCGAGCAGTACTTC. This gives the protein CASSLAGGSEQYF.

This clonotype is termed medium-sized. The CDR3 loop is CASSQRQGAVNTEAFF. The DNA for the CDR3 is TGCGCCAGCAGCCAGCGACAGGGTGCGGTGAACACTGAAGCTTTCTTT. This chain uses TRBV5-1 with TRBJ1-1, with 7 positions matching TRBD1. Germline trimming cut 4 bases from V and 0 bases from J; bases unmatched to any gene: 9. The CDR3 spans 16 residues. Germline V gene sequence: CDR1 SGHRS, CDR2 YFSETQ.

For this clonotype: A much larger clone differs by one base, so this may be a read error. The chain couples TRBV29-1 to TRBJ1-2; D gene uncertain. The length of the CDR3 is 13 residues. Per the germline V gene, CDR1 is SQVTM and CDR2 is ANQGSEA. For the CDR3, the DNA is TGCAGCGTTGAAGATCAGCCGAGCTATTGCTACACCTTC. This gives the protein CSVEDQPSYCYTF.

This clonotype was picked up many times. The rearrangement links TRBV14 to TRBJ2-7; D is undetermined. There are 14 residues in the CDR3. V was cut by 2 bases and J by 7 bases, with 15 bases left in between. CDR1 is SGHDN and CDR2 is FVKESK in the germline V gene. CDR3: CASSQRKLDREQYF. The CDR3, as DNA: TGTGCCAGCAGCCAACGTAAACTCGATCGGGAGCAGTACTTC.

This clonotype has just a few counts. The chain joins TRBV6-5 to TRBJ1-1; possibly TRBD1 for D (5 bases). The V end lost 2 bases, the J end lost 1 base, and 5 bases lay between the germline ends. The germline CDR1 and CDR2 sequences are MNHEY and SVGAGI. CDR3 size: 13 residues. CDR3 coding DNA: TGTGCCAGCAGTTACCAGGGGAACACTGAAGCTTTCTTT. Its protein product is CASSYQGNTEAFF.

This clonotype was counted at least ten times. Here the CDR3 reads CASSLSTGPNEKLFF. DNA of the CDR3: TGTGCCAGCAGCTTATCCACAGGTCCTAATGAAAAACTGTTTTTT. The chain links TRBV7-2 to TRBJ1-4; D is possibly TRBD1 (5 bases). The CDR3 has 15 amino acids. Trimming removed 2 bases from V and 3 bases from J, with 10 bases in between. Germline V gene data show CDR1 as SGHTA and CDR2 as FQGNSA.

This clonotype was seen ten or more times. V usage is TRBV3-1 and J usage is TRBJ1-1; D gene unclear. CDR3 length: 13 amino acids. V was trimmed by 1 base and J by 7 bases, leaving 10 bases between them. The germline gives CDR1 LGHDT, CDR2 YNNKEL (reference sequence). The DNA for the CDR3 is TGTGCCAGCAGCCAAGCTGGGTCGAATGAAGCTTTCTTT. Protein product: CASSQAGSNEAFF.

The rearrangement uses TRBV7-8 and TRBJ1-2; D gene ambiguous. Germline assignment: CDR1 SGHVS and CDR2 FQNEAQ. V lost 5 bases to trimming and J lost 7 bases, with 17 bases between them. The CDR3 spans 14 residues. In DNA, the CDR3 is TGTGCCAGCAGCCGTAGTACGGGGATCGGTGGCTACACCTTC. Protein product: CASSRSTGIGGYTF.

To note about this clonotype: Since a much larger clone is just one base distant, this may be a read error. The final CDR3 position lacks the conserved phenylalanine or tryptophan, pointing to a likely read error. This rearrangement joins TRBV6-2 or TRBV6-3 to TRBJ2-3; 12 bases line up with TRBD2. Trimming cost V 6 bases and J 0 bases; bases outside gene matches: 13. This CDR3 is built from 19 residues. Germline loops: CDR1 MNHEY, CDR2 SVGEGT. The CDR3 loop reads CASRARLAGALPSTDTQYL. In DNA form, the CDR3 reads TGTGCCAGCAGGGCCCGACTAGCGGGGGCCCTCCCTAGCACAGATACGCAGTATTTA.

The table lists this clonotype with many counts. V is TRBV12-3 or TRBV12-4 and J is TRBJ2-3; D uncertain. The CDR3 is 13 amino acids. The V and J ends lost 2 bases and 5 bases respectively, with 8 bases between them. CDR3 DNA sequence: TGTGCCAGCAGTTTACAGCCGGGAGATACGCAGTATTTT. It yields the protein CASSLQPGDTQYF.

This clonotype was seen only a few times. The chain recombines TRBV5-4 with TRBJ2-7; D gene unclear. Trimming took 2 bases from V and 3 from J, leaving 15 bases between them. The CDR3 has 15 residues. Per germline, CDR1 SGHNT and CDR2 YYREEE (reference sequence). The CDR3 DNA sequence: TGTGCCAGCAGCTTCGGTCTAAATCAGAACTACGAGCAGTACTTC. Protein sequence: CASSFGLNQNYEQYF.

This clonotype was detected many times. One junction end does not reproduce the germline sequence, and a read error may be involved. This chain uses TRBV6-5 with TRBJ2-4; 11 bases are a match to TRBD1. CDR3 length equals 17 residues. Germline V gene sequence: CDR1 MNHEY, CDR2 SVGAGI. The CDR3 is CASTHPEDRGLKHIQYF. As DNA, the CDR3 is TGTGCCAGCACCCATCCCGAGGACAGGGGGCTCAAACACATTCAGTACTTC.

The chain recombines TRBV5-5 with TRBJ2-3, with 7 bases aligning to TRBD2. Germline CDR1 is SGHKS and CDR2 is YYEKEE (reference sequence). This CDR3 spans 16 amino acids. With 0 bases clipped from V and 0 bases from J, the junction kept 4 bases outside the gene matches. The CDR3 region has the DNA TGTGCCAGCAGCTTGGAGGGAGGGTTCAGCACAGATACGCAGTATTTT. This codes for CASSLEGGFSTDTQYF. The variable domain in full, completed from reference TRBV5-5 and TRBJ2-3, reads DAGVTQSPTHLIKTRGQQVTLRCSPISGHKSVSWYQQVLGQGPQFIFQYYEKEERGRGNFPDRFSARQFPNYSSELNVNALLLGDSALYLCASSLEGGFSTDTQYFGPGTRLTVL.

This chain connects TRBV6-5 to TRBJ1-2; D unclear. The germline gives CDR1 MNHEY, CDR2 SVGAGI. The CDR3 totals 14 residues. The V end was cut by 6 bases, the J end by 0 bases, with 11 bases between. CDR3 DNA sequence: TGTGCCAGCAGCATGGATAGAGCTAACTATGGCTACACCTTC. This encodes CASSMDRANYGYTF.

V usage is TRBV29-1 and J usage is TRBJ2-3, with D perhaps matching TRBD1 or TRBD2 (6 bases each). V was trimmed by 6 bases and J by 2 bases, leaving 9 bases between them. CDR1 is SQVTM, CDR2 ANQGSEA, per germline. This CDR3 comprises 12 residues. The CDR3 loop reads CSVGGSTDTQYF. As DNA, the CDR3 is TGCAGCGTGGGGGGCTCCACAGATACGCAGTATTTT.

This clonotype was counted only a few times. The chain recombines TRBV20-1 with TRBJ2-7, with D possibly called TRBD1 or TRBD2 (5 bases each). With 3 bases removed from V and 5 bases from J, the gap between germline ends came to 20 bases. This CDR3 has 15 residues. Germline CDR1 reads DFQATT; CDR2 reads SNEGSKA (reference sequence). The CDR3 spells CSARGLPGISDEQYF. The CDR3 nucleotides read TGCAGTGCTAGGGGGCTCCCCGGGATTTCGGACGAGCAGTACTTC.

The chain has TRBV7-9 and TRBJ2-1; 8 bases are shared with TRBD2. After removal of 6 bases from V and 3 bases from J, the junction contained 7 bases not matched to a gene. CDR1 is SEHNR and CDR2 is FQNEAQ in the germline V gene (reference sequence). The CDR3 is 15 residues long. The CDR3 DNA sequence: TGTGCCAGCAGATCGGGGGGGCAGGGCTACAATGAGCAGTTCTTC. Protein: CASRSGGQGYNEQFF.

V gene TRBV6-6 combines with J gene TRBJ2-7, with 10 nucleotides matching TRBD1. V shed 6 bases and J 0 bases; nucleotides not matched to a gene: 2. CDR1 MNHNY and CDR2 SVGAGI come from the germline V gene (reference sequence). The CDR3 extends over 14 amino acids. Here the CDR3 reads CASRWTGGSYEQYF. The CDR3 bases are TGTGCCAGCAGATGGACAGGGGGCTCCTACGAGCAGTACTTC.

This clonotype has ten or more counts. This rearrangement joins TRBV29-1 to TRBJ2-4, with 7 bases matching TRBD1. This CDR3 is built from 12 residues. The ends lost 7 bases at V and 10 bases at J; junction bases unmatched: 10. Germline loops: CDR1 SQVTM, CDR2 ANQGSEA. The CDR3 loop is CSARTGPGIQYF. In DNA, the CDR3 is TGCAGCGCTAGGACAGGCCCGGGGATTCAGTACTTC.

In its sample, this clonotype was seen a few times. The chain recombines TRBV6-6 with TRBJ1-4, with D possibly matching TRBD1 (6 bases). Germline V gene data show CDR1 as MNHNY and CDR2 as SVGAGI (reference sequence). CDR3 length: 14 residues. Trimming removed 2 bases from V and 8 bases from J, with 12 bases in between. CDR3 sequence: CASSYGGLGEKLFF. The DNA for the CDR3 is TGTGCCAGCAGTTACGGGGGGCTTGGGGAAAAACTGTTTTTT.

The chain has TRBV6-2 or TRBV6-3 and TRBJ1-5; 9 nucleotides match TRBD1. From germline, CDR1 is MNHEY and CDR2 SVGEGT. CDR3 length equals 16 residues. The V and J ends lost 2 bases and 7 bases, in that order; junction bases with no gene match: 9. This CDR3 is CASSYPQGASRQPQHF. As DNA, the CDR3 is TGTGCCAGCAGTTACCCACAGGGGGCAAGTCGCCAGCCCCAGCATTTT.